A single sample is the source of the 20 T cell receptor beta chains below, sequenced in a study of blood T cell repertoires in COVID-19. TCRdb's copy holds only in-frame clones and misses some; the assay was immunoSEQ multiplex PCR. The table includes 150,000 to 200,000 clones, 90% detected once. The sequencing input was peripheral blood. The receptor source for this set is a man aged 45-65 years with acute or convalescent COVID-19.

This CDR3 reads CASSEEGTGNRQPQHF. The CDR3 DNA reads TGTGCCAGCAGTGAAGAAGGGACAGGGAATCGCCAGCCCCAGCATTTT. The chain has TRBV2 and TRBJ1-5; 9 bases match TRBD1. This CDR3 has 16 amino acids. The V segment lost 1 base and the J segment 7 bases; nucleotides outside the gene matches: 8. The V gene's germline CDR1 is SNHLY and CDR2 FYNNEI.

The V call is TRBV7-2, the J call TRBJ2-5, with no clear D. The CDR3 is 14 amino acids. V lost 1 base and J lost 2, with 8 bases in between. The germline V gene has CDR1 SGHTA and CDR2 FQGNSA. CDR3 residues: CASSLGRLQETQYF. CDR3 DNA: TGTGCCAGCAGCTTAGGCCGCCTACAAGAGACCCAGTACTTC.

This chain joins TRBV19 and TRBJ1-4, with 9 bases lining up with TRBD1. The trim removed 7 bases at V and 8 bases at J, leaving 5 bases unmatched. Germline lookup yields CDR1 LNHDA and CDR2 SQIVND (reference sequence). This CDR3 comprises 13 residues. The CDR3 DNA is TGTGCCAGTAAGACAGGGGGGGGCGAAAAACTGTTTTTT. Translated, it gives CASKTGGGEKLFF.

V is TRBV7-2 and J is TRBJ2-5; a weak D match, TRBD1 (6 bases). Germline lookup yields CDR1 SGHTA and CDR2 FQGNSA. This CDR3 comprises 15 residues. Between the trimmed V and J ends, which lost 5 bases and 1 base, there was a span of 14 bases. The CDR3 region is CASSPSSGVQETQYF. CDR3 bases: TGTGCCAGCAGCCCAAGTTCAGGGGTCCAAGAGACCCAGTACTTC.

The chain couples TRBV15 to TRBJ2-1; the match to TRBD1 covers 7 bases. The CDR3 has 16 residues. V gave up 1 base and J gave up 10 bases; unmatched junction bases: 13. In germline, CDR1 is LNHNV, CDR2 YYDKDF (reference sequence). CDR3 loop: CATSRGWDSAEYEQFF. CDR3 nucleotides: TGTGCCACCAGCAGAGGTTGGGACAGTGCCGAGTACGAGCAGTTCTTC.

The chain employs TRBV7-3 and TRBJ2-7, with 10 nucleotides matching TRBD2. The CDR3 is 17 residues long. From germline, CDR1 is SGHTA and CDR2 FQGTGA. V shed 2 bases and J 6 bases; nucleotides not matched to a gene: 13. In nucleotides, the CDR3 is TGTGCCAGCAGCTTAGCGCGAACTAGCGGGACCGAGGTCGAGCAGTACTTC. It translates to CASSLARTSGTEVEQYF.

V usage is TRBV9 and J usage is TRBJ2-3; a weak D match, TRBD1 (6 bases). Trimming removed 4 bases at V and 2 bases at J, with 14 bases between. The CDR3 totals 15 residues. Germline V gene data show CDR1 as SGDLS and CDR2 as YYNGEE. The CDR3 here is CASSPAEGHTDTQYF. The DNA of the CDR3 is TGTGCCAGCAGCCCTGCCGAGGGACACACAGATACGCAGTATTTT.

In the case of this clone: This sample includes further DNA sequences coding for the same CDR3. V usage is TRBV5-1 and J usage is TRBJ2-1, with TRBD2 identical over 7 bases. Germline lookup yields CDR1 SGHRS and CDR2 YFSETQ. The V segment lost 0 bases and the J segment 4 bases; nucleotides outside the gene matches: 4. CDR3 length: 15 amino acids. Written as DNA, the CDR3 is TGCGCCAGCAGCTTGGGTCTAGCGGATTACAATGAGCAGTTCTTC. It translates to CASSLGLADYNEQFF.

The V gene is TRBV2, the J gene TRBJ2-1; TRBD2 agrees at 7 bases. Trimming cost V 8 bases and J 2 bases; bases outside gene matches: 9. In germline, CDR1 is SNHLY, CDR2 FYNNEI. The CDR3 consists of 15 residues. CDR3 nucleotides: TGTGCCAGCCCCGGGGAGCGGGGCCCCTACAATGAGCAGTTCTTC. Amino acid sequence: CASPGERGPYNEQFF. Full variable domain (remainder filled in from reference TRBV2 and TRBJ2-1): EPEVTQTPSHQVTQMGQEVILRCVPISNHLYFYWYRQILGQKVEFLVSFYNNEISEKSEIFDDQFSVERPDGSNFTLKIRSTKLEDSAMYFCASPGERGPYNEQFFGPGTRLTVL.

The rearrangement joins TRBV5-6 to TRBJ2-5; tentatively, D is TRBD2 (7 bases). Germline V gene lookup returns CDR1 SGHDT and CDR2 YYEEEE. Trimming left V 4 bases short and J 5 bases short, with 18 bases between. This CDR3 is built from 15 residues. The CDR3 DNA follows: TGTGCCAGCAGCCCCAGAGCCAGGGGAGGGGAGACCCAGTACTTC. It encodes CASSPRARGGETQYF.

CDR3 DNA: TGTGCCAGCAGCACCGCAGGGGGCAGTCAGCCCCAGCATTTT. As protein: CASSTAGGSQPQHF. The chain employs TRBV3-1 (or the pseudogene TRBV3-2) and TRBJ1-5; TRBD1 aligns across 8 bases. J lost 6 bases, V lost 5 bases, and 6 bases had no gene match. Germline V gene sequence: CDR1 LGHDT, CDR2 YNNKEL (reference sequence). The CDR3 consists of 14 residues.

The V and J genes are TRBV7-2 and TRBJ1-6; perhaps TRBD1 as D (6 bases). The CDR3 spans 19 residues. The V end lost 2 bases, the J end lost 1 base, and 18 bases lay between the germline ends. The germline gives CDR1 SGHTA, CDR2 FQGNSA. CDR3 in amino acids: CASSLSPGAKGSYNSPLHF. The CDR3 nucleotides read TGTGCCAGCAGCTTAAGTCCAGGGGCGAAGGGGTCCTATAATTCACCCCTCCACTTT.

This sequence joins TRBV7-8 and TRBJ2-1; D unresolved. Germline loops: CDR1 SGHVS, CDR2 FQNEAQ. V was shortened by 2 bases and J by 10 bases, with 12 bases between the two germline ends. The CDR3 length is 13 residues. CDR3 DNA sequence: TGTGCCAGCAGCTTAAATGTTTGGCAGGAGCAGTTCTTC. Its protein is CASSLNVWQEQFF. The full variable domain, in which reference TRBV7-8 and TRBJ2-1 provide the parts outside the CDR3, is GAGVSQSPRYKVAKRGQDVALRCDPISGHVSLFWYQQALGQGPEFLTYFQNEAQLDKSGLPSDRFFAERPEGSVSTLKIQRTQQEDSAVYLCASSLNVWQEQFFGPGTRLTVL.

This sequence joins TRBV5-3 and TRBJ1-5; no clear D. Being an ORF, TRBV5-3 has a function that is uncertain. CDR3 length: 15 residues. V lost 5 bases, J lost 2 bases, and 14 bases lay in between. The CDR3 DNA reads as TGTGCCAGAAGAAGCGGCGAAGGGTGCAATCAGCCCCAGCATTTT. Protein: CARRSGEGCNQPQHF.

This chain joins TRBV28 and TRBJ1-6; 12 nucleotides agree with TRBD1. V was pared by 8 bases and J by 6 bases, with 5 bases of the junction left unmatched. The CDR3 sequence is 15 residues long. Germline V gene sequence: CDR1 MDHEN, CDR2 SYDVKM. CDR3 sequence: CASRDRGRFNSPLHF. As DNA, the CDR3 is TGTGCCAGCCGGGACAGGGGGCGTTTTAATTCACCCCTCCACTTT. Supplemented by reference TRBV28 and TRBJ1-6, the full variable domain reads DVKVTQSSRYLVKRTGEKVFLECVQDMDHENMFWYRQDPGLGLRLIYFSYDVKMKEKGDIPEGYSVSREKKERFSLILESASTNQTSMYLCASRDRGRFNSPLHFGNGTRLTVT.

The rearrangement uses TRBV19 and TRBJ1-6; D ambiguous. V gave up 7 bases and J gave up 9 bases, with 10 bases separating them. Germline CDR1 is LNHDA and CDR2 is SQIVND (reference sequence). CDR3 length: 12 amino acids. CDR3 region: CASNFASSPLHF. The DNA of the CDR3 is TGTGCCAGTAATTTTGCGAGTTCACCCCTCCACTTT.

This clone was observed once. The J gene is TRBJ2-7, the V gene TRBV4-1; TRBD1 matches 7 bases. V was pared by 3 bases and J by 3 bases, with 8 bases of the junction left unmatched. Per the germline V gene, CDR1 is MGHRA and CDR2 is YSYEKL. The CDR3 runs to 15 residues. CDR3 region: CASSQTQGMHYEQYF. The CDR3 nucleotides read TGCGCCAGCAGCCAGACACAGGGGATGCACTACGAGCAGTACTTC.

The chain employs TRBV5-1 and TRBJ2-5; TRBD2 might be the D (5 bases). The CDR3 is 13 residues long. V dropped 4 bases and J dropped 3 bases, with 10 bases sitting between them. Germline CDR1 SGHRS, CDR2 YFSETQ. The CDR3: CASSMGVKETQYF. CDR3 DNA: TGCGCCAGCAGCATGGGAGTAAAAGAGACCCAGTACTTC.

The rearrangement links TRBV7-9 to TRBJ1-1, with no clear D. CDR1 SEHNR and CDR2 FQNEAQ come from the germline V gene (reference sequence). This CDR3 has 13 residues. Between the trimmed V and J ends, which lost 5 bases and 1 base, there was a span of 8 bases. CDR3 in amino acids: CASSPGRNTEAFF. Here the CDR3 DNA reads TGTGCCAGCAGCCCGGGTCGGAACACTGAAGCTTTCTTT.

This sequence joins TRBV25-1 and TRBJ1-2; maybe TRBD1 (5 bases). Trimming removed 8 bases at V and 5 bases at J, with 15 bases between. CDR1 MGHDK and CDR2 SYGVNS come from the germline V gene. The CDR3 runs to 13 residues. The CDR3: CASFSGEGYGYTF. The CDR3 DNA follows: TGTGCCAGCTTTTCGGGGGAGGGGTATGGCTACACCTTC.